These 31 T cell receptor beta chains were all obtained from the same sample, sequenced in a study of T cell repertoires in cytomegalovirus infection. TCRdb independently ran MiXCR on the reads; one entry per CDR3 protein. The table includes 400,000 to 600,000 distinct CDR3 sequences, under 55% detected once. No cognate antigen is known for these TCRs. The source material was cultured PBMCs, sampled from culture after CMV antigen stimulation. The receptors come from a human donor in good health (CMV status not recorded). Some clones in this sample may be carry-over from other donors' samples.

This clonotype occurred a few times. The chain couples TRBV5-4 to TRBJ2-7, with D possibly TRBD2 on 6 matching bases. V lost 0 bases and J lost 4, with 17 bases in between. Germline lookup yields CDR1 SGHNT and CDR2 YYREEE (reference sequence). The CDR3 is 16 amino acids. For the CDR3, the DNA is TGTGCCAGCAGCTTGGATAGTCGGGGGTCTTTGTACGAGCAGTACTTC. It codes for CASSLDSRGSLYEQYF.

The chain has TRBV6-5 and TRBJ1-2, with D possibly being TRBD1 (5 bases). The CDR3 totals 13 residues. Trimming cost V 6 bases and J 6 bases, with 14 bases left between them. Per the germline V gene, CDR1 is MNHEY and CDR2 is SVGAGI. The DNA of the CDR3 is TGTGCCAGCAGCCCTAGTTCAGGGCATGGCTACACCTTC. This sequence encodes CASSPSSGHGYTF.

CDR3 residues: CASGGGEGLPDTQYF. The CDR3 DNA follows: TGTGCCAGCGGAGGGGGGGAGGGTCTCCCAGATACGCAGTATTTT. This chain joins TRBV25-1 and TRBJ2-3, with D possibly being TRBD2 (7 bases). The CDR3 is 15 amino acids. Trimming pared 8 bases from V and 4 bases from J, leaving 19 bases between. Germline assignment: CDR1 MGHDK and CDR2 SYGVNS.

V usage is TRBV5-3 and J usage is TRBJ2-7; D perhaps matches TRBD1 (6 bases). TRBV5-3 is sorted into the ORF group, with uncertain function. V lost 8 bases and J 0 bases, leaving 15 bases between the germline ends. This CDR3 has 14 amino acids. The CDR3 DNA reads as TGTGCCAGCAGGACAGACGCTCGCTCCTACGAGCAGTACTTC. Translation: CASRTDARSYEQYF.

The rearrangement joins TRBV7-9 to TRBJ2-3, with 9 bases that match TRBD2. The CDR3 has 14 amino acids. Trimming removed 2 bases from V and 5 bases from J; junction bases left unmatched: 2. Germline V gene sequence: CDR1 SEHNR, CDR2 FQNEAQ (reference sequence). CDR3: CASSLLAGIDTQYF. CDR3 sequence (DNA): TGTGCCAGCAGCTTACTAGCGGGGATAGATACGCAGTATTTT.

The chain employs TRBV4-2 and TRBJ2-7, with 8 positions matching TRBD1. CDR3 size: 16 residues. After removal of 4 bases from V and 5 bases from J, the junction contained 13 bases not matched to a gene. Germline CDR1 LGHNA, CDR2 YNFKEQ. The CDR3 coding sequence is TGTGCCAGCAGCCCCCGATCGGGCAGGGGGCAAAACGAGCAGTACTTC. This sequence encodes CASSPRSGRGQNEQYF.

This clonotype was seen only a few times. The chain carries TRBV7-2 and TRBJ2-3, with 11 bases identical to TRBD2. Trimming removed 1 base from V and 4 bases from J; junction bases left unmatched: 4. The CDR3 is made up of 16 amino acids. Germline CDR1 SGHTA, CDR2 FQGNSA. CDR3 loop: CASSLVGSGGADTQYF. For the CDR3, the DNA is TGTGCCAGCAGCTTAGTCGGTAGCGGGGGGGCAGATACGCAGTATTTT. Looking up the rest from reference TRBV7-2 and TRBJ2-3 gives the full variable domain: GAGVSQSPSNKVTEKGKDVELRCDPISGHTALYWYRQSLGQGLEFLIYFQGNSAPDKSGLPSDRFSAERTGGSVSTLTIQRTQQEDSAVYLCASSLVGSGGADTQYFGPGTRLTVL.

This chain connects TRBV7-6 to TRBJ2-3; 7 nucleotides align to TRBD1. Germline trimming cut 5 bases from V and 2 bases from J; bases unmatched to any gene: 10. Germline lookup yields CDR1 SGHVS and CDR2 FNYEAQ. CDR3 length: 16 amino acids. CDR3 DNA sequence: TGTGCCAGCAGCCCCGGACAGGCGGCAAACACAGATACGCAGTATTTT. Its protein is CASSPGQAANTDTQYF.

The rearrangement links TRBV2 to TRBJ1-6, with D perhaps matching TRBD1 (5 bases). The V and J ends lost 3 bases and 7 bases respectively, with 13 bases between them. Per germline, CDR1 SNHLY and CDR2 FYNNEI. The CDR3 is 15 amino acids. The CDR3 DNA is TGTGCCAGCAGTGATTCCGGGACTCCCAATTCACCCCTCCACTTT. This translates into CASSDSGTPNSPLHF.

Ten or more counts support this clonotype. The chain is built from TRBV28 and TRBJ2-1, with a tentative D call TRBD2 (5 bases). CDR3 length: 14 residues. Trimming left V 8 bases short and J 2 bases short, with 13 bases between. The V gene's germline CDR1 is MDHEN and CDR2 SYDVKM. As DNA, the CDR3 is TGTGCCAGCGGGCTAGCCGAGACCTACAATGAGCAGTTCTTC. Its protein is CASGLAETYNEQFF.

V is TRBV7-9 and J is TRBJ2-1; either TRBD1 or TRBD2 may supply D (5 bases each). V lost 1 base to trimming and J lost 4 bases, with 8 bases between them. This CDR3 region has 14 residues. Germline V gene data show CDR1 as SEHNR and CDR2 as FQNEAQ (reference sequence). CDR3 DNA sequence: TGTGCCAGCAGCTTAGTGGGGGAGTACAATGAGCAGTTCTTC. Protein product: CASSLVGEYNEQFF.

J is TRBJ1-3 and V is TRBV7-2; D is ambiguous. V dropped 4 bases and J dropped 1 base, with 11 bases sitting between them. This CDR3 is 15 amino acids long. The germline CDR1 and CDR2 sequences are SGHTA and FQGNSA. CDR3 in DNA: TGTGCCAGCAGCTCTAGGGTCGGTTCTGGAAACACCATATATTTT. Translation gives CASSSRVGSGNTIYF.

This clonotype was seen a handful of times. The rearrangement links TRBV7-2 to TRBJ1-2; D gene unclear. Germline V gives CDR1 SGHTA, CDR2 FQGNSA. The CDR3 loop spans 14 amino acids. Trimming left V 5 bases short and J 2 bases short, with 12 bases between. The CDR3 here is CASSRGRINYGYTF. CDR3 DNA: TGTGCCAGCAGCCGAGGACGGATCAACTATGGCTACACCTTC.

This clonotype came up a few times. V and J are TRBV4-1 and TRBJ2-5; TRBD1 agrees at 9 bases. Trimming cost V 4 bases and J 4 bases; bases outside gene matches: 4. Germline lookup yields CDR1 MGHRA and CDR2 YSYEKL. This CDR3 has 14 amino acids. This CDR3 reads CASSRLDRGETQYF. The CDR3 bases are TGCGCCAGCAGCCGACTGGACAGGGGAGAGACCCAGTACTTC.

The CDR3 DNA sequence: TGCAGCGGAGAGCACGCAGAGACCCAGTACTTC. The encoded protein is CSGEHAETQYF. The genes are TRBV29-1 and TRBJ2-5; D unresolved. V was clipped by 7 bases and J by 4 bases, with 10 bases between them. CDR3 size: 11 residues. Germline values: CDR1 SQVTM, CDR2 ANQGSEA.

This clonotype was counted only a few times. The chain links TRBV12-3 or TRBV12-4 to TRBJ2-5, with a weak D call TRBD2 (6 bases). This CDR3 contains 13 residues. V dropped 10 bases and J dropped 5 bases, with 17 bases sitting between them. The CDR3 DNA reads TGTGCCACCCTAGCGACTCCTTCGGAGACCCAGTACTTC. It translates to CATLATPSETQYF.

This clonotype occurred a few times. The V call is TRBV12-3 or TRBV12-4, the J call TRBJ2-5, with no clear D. The ends were cut back, 3 bases at V and 11 bases at J, with 13 bases in the middle. The CDR3 length is 12 residues. CDR3 protein: CASSFSALGQYF. CDR3 sequence (DNA): TGTGCCAGCAGTTTTTCGGCCCTTGGGCAGTACTTC.

This chain links TRBV5-4 with TRBJ1-1; tentatively, D is TRBD1 (5 bases). The CDR3 sequence is 16 residues long. Trimming took 4 bases from V and 5 from J, leaving 21 bases between them. The V gene's germline CDR1 is SGHNT and CDR2 YYREEE (reference sequence). The chain's CDR3 is CASSPGTPSLGTEAFF. The CDR3 nucleotides are TGTGCCAGCAGCCCTGGGACCCCATCCCTGGGGACTGAAGCTTTCTTT. The variable domain in full, with the rest retrieved from reference TRBV5-4 and TRBJ1-1, is ETGVTQSPTHLIKTRGQQVTLRCSSQSGHNTVSWYQQALGQGPQFIFQYYREEENGRGNFPPRFSGLQFPNYSSELNVNALELDDSALYLCASSPGTPSLGTEAFFGQGTRLTVV.

J is TRBJ2-7 and V is TRBV27; D may correspond to TRBD1 or TRBD2 (5 bases each). Germline V gene lookup returns CDR1 MNHEY and CDR2 SMNVEV (reference sequence). The CDR3 totals 17 residues. V was cut by 4 bases and J by 0 bases, with 19 bases left in between. CDR3 nucleotides: TGTGCCAGCAGTTCCTATCCTATGGGACGTATCTCCTACGAGCAGTACTTC. Translated: CASSSYPMGRISYEQYF.

This rearrangement joins TRBV11-2 to TRBJ1-1, with TRBD1 as a possible D gene (6 bases). The CDR3 sequence is 18 residues long. The germline V and J ends were trimmed by 5 bases and 1 base, with 23 bases remaining between them. Germline values: CDR1 SGHAT, CDR2 FQNNGV. CDR3 protein: CASSTRQAIVLRNTEAFF. In DNA, the CDR3 is TGTGCCAGCAGCACGCGACAGGCAATCGTTCTTAGGAACACTGAAGCTTTCTTT.

V is TRBV7-9 and J is TRBJ1-5; 9 bases fit TRBD1. Germline CDR1 and CDR2: SEHNR and FQNEAQ (reference sequence). V was pared by 6 bases and J by 7 bases, with 10 bases of the junction left unmatched. This CDR3 has 15 residues. The CDR3 DNA follows: TGTGCCAGCAGTTCGGGGACAGGGTTACACCAGCCCCAGCATTTT. This gives the protein CASSSGTGLHQPQHF. The variable domain in full, with the rest retrieved from reference TRBV7-9 and TRBJ1-5, is DTGVSQNPRHKITKRGQNVTFRCDPISEHNRLYWYRQTLGQGPEFLTYFQNEAQLEKSRLLSDRFSAERPKGSFSTLEIQRTEQGDSAMYLCASSSGTGLHQPQHFGDGTRLSIL.

The chain recombines TRBV12-3 or TRBV12-4 with TRBJ2-7; 8 bases map to TRBD2. The J segment lost 4 bases and the V segment lost 6 bases, leaving 11 bases of the junction unmatched. The CDR3 has 15 residues. The CDR3 is CASSRTGGPGYEQYF. The DNA for the CDR3 is TGTGCCAGCAGCCGGACGGGAGGGCCAGGGTACGAGCAGTACTTC.

About this clonotype: One end of the junction varies from germline; a read error may be responsible. This chain joins TRBV4-2 and TRBJ1-1; 7 nucleotides line up with TRBD1. The germline CDR1 and CDR2 sequences are LGHNA and YNFKEQ. This CDR3 spans 16 amino acids. CDR3 coding DNA: TGTGCCAGCAGTCAAGCGGACAGGCCACTCTTCGATGAAGCTTTCTTT. Protein sequence: CASSQADRPLFDEAFF.

Many counts were recorded for this clonotype. The chain joins TRBV7-8 to TRBJ1-2; TRBD1 matches 8 bases. The CDR3 loop spans 15 amino acids. V shed 5 bases and J 6 bases; nucleotides not matched to a gene: 11. Germline lookup yields CDR1 SGHVS and CDR2 FQNEAQ. The CDR3 nucleotides are TGTGCCAGCAGCCCCCGACTTAGCAGGGGGCATGGCTACACCTTC. Its translation is CASSPRLSRGHGYTF.

This clonotype came up a few times. The rearrangement links TRBV2 to TRBJ2-6; D assignment may be TRBD1 or TRBD2 (5 bases each). This CDR3 region has 15 residues. Per the germline V gene, CDR1 is SNHLY and CDR2 is FYNNEI. The V end was cut by 7 bases, the J end by 0 bases, with 10 bases between. The CDR3 protein is CASKGRDSGANVLTF. CDR3 nucleotides: TGTGCCAGCAAGGGACGTGACTCTGGGGCCAACGTCCTGACTTTC.

The rearrangement uses TRBV6-5 and TRBJ2-1; 7 bases are shared with TRBD1. Germline V CDR1 and CDR2: MNHEY, SVGAGI. J lost 9 bases, V lost 6 bases, and 11 bases had no gene match. This CDR3 has 14 residues. In DNA form, the CDR3 reads TGTGCCAGCAGCAACCCCCCCCCAGGGGGTGAGCAGTTCTTC. This sequence encodes CASSNPPPGGEQFF.

The V call is TRBV12-3 or TRBV12-4, the J call TRBJ2-3; 15 bases align to TRBD2. CDR3 length equals 16 residues. The J segment lost 5 bases and the V segment lost 5 bases, leaving 5 bases of the junction unmatched. In DNA, the CDR3 is TGTGCCAGCAGTGAGGCGGGACTAGCGGGAGGAGATACGCAGTATTTT. It encodes CASSEAGLAGGDTQYF.

This sequence joins TRBV7-6 and TRBJ2-3; 8 bases align to TRBD1. The CDR3 sequence is 15 residues long. The V gene's germline CDR1 is SGHVS and CDR2 FNYEAQ. After removal of 3 bases from V and 2 bases from J, the junction contained 4 bases not matched to a gene. The CDR3 sequence: CASSLDRAITDTQYF. The CDR3 region has the DNA TGTGCCAGCAGCTTGGACAGGGCGATCACAGATACGCAGTATTTT.

This clonotype was observed a few times. The DNA of the CDR3 is TGTGCCAGCAGAAACCTAAACATTCAGTACTTC. Its translation is CASRNLNIQYF. This chain joins TRBV9 and TRBJ2-4; no clear D. Germline V lookup: CDR1 SGDLS, CDR2 YYNGEE. The V gene lost 5 bases and the J gene lost 6 bases, with 6 bases spanning the gap. The CDR3 runs 11 residues. Supplemented by reference TRBV9 and TRBJ2-4, the full variable domain reads DSGVTQTPKHLITATGQRVTLRCSPRSGDLSVYWYQQSLDQGLQFLIQYYNGEERAKGNILERFSAQQFPDLHSELNLSSLELGDSALYFCASRNLNIQYFGAGTRLSVL.

The chain carries TRBV20-1 and TRBJ2-7, with 9 bases fitting TRBD2. CDR1 is DFQATT, CDR2 SNEGSKA, per germline (reference sequence). CDR3 length equals 15 residues. The junction had 11 bases not matched to a gene; V was cut back by 6 bases and J by 2 bases. The CDR3: CSAPQPKRGAYEQYF. The CDR3, as DNA: TGCAGTGCCCCTCAACCCAAGCGGGGGGCCTACGAGCAGTACTTC.

The J gene is TRBJ2-5, the V gene TRBV12-3 or TRBV12-4; 8 bases agree with TRBD2. The length of the CDR3 is 14 residues. Trimming cost V 4 bases and J 3 bases; bases outside gene matches: 4. The CDR3 spells CASSYGAGEETQYF. In DNA form, the CDR3 reads TGTGCCAGCAGTTACGGAGCGGGGGAAGAGACCCAGTACTTC.